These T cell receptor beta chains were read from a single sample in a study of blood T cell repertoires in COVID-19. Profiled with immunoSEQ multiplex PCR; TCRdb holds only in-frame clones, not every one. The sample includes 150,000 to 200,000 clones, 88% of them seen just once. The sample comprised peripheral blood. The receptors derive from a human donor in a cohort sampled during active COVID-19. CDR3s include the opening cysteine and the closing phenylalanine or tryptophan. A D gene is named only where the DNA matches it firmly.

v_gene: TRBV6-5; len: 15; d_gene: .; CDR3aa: CASSYSQMAKNIQYF
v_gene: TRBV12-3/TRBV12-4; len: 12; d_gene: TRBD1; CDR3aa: CASRQGADEQYF
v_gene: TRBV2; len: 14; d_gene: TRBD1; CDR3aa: CASRDREVTDTQYF
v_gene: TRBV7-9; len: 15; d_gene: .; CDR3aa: CASSLREVGTDTQYF
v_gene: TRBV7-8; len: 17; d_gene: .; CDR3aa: CASSLVGIGGSNQPQHF
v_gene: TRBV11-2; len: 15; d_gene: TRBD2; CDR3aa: CASSLDHQAGRVQFF
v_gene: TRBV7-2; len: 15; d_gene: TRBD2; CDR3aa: CASSPRTSGGWEQYF
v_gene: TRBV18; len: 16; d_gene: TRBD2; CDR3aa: CASSPRLAGFSYEQYF
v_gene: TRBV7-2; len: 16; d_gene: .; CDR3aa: CASSPYPGGFLQPQHF
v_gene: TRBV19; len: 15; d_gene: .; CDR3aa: CASSIGAYSNYGYTF
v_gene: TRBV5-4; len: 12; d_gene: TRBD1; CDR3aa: CASRGGFGELFF
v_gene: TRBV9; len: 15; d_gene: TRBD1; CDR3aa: CASSLRQGRDSPLHF
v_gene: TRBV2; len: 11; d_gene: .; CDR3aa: CASTTRNEQFF
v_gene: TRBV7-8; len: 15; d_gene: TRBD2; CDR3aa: CASTIYTGGSGEQYF
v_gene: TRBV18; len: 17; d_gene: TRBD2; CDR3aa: CASSLPGGGTGANVLTF